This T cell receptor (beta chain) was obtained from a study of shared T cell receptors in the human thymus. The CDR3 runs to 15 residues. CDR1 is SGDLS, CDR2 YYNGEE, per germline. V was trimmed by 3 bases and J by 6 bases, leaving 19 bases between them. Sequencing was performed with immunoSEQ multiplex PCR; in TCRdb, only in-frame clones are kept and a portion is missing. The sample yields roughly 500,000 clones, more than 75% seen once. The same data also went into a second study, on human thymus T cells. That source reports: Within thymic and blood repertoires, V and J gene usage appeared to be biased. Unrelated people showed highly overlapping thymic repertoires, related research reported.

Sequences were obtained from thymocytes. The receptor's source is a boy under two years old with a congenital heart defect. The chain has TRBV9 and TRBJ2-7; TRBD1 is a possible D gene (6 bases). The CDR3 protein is CASSAGPSMGAEQYF. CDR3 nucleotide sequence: TGTGCCAGCAGCGCCGGGCCCTCCATGGGGGCCGAGCAGTACTTC. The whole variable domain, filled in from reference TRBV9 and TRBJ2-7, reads DSGVTQTPKHLITATGQRVTLRCSPRSGDLSVYWYQQSLDQGLQFLIQYYNGEERAKGNILERFSAQQFPDLHSELNLSSLELGDSALYFCASSAGPSMGAEQYFGPGTRLTVT.